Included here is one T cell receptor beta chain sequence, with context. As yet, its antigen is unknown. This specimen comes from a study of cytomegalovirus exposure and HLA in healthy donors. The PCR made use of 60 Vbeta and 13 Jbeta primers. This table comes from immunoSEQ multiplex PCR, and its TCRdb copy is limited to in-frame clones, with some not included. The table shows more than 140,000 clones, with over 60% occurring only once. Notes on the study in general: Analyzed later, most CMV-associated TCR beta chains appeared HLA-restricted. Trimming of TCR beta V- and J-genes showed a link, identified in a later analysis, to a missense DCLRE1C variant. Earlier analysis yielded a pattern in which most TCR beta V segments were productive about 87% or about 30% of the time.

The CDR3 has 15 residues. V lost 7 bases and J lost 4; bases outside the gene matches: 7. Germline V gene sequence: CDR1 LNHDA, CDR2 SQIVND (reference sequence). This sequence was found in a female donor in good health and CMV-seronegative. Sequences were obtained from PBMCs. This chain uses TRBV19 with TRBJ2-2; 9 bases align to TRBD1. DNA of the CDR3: TGTGCCAGTAAGCCGGGACAGGGTGCCACCGGGGAGCTGTTTTTT. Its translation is CASKPGQGATGELFF.